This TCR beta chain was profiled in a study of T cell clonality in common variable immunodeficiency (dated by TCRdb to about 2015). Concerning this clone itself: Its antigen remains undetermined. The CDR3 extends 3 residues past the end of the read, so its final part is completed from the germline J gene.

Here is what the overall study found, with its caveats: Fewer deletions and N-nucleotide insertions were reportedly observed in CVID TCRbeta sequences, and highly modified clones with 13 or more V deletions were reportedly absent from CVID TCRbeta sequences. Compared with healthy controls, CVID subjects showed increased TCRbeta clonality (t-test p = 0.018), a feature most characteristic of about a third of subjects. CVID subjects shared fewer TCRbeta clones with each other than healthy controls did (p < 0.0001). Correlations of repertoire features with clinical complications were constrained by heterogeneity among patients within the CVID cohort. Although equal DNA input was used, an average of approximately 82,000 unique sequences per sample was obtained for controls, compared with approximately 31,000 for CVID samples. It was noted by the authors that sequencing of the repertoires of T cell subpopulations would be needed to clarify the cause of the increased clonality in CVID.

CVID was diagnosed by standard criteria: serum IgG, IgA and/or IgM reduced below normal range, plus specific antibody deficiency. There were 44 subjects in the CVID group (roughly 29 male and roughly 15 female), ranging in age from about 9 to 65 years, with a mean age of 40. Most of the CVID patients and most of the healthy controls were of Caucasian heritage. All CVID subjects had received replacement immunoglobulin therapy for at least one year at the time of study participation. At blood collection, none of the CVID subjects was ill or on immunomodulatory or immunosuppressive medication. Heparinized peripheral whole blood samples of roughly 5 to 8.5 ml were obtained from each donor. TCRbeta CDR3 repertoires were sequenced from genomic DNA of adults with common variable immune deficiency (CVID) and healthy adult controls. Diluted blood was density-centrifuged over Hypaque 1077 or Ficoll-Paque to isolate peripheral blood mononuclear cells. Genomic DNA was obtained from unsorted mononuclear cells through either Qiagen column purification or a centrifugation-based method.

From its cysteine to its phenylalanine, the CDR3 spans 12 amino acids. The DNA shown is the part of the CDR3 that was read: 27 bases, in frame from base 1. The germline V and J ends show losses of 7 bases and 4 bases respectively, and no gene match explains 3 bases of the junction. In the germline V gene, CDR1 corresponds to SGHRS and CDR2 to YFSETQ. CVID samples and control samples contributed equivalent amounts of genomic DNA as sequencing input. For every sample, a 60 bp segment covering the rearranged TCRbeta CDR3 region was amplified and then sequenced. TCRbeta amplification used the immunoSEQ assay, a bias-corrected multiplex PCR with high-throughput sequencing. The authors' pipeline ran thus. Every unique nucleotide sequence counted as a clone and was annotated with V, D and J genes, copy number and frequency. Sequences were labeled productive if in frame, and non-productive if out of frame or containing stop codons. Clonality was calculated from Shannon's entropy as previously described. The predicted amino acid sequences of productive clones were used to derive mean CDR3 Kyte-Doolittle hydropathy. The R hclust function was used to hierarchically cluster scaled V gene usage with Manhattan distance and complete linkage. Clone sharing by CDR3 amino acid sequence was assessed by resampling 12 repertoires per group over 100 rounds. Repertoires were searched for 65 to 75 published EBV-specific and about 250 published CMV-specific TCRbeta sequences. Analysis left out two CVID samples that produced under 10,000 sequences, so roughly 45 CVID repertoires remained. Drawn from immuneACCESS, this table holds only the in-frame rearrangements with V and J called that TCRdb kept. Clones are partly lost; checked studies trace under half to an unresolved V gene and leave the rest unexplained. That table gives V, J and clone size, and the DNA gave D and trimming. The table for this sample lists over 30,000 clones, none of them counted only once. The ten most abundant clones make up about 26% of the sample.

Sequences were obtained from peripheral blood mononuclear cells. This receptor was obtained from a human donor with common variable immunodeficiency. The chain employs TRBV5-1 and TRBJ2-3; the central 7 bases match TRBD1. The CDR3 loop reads CASGTEADTQYF. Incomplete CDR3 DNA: TGCGCCAGCGGGACAGAGGCAGATACG.